A single sample is the source of the 9 T cell receptor beta chains below, sequenced in a study of immune evolution from preneoplasia to lung adenocarcinoma. Method: immunoSEQ multiplex PCR; TCRdb's copy keeps in-frame clones and lacks some. The data hold about 26,000 clones, with less than 80% observed a single time. Sequenced material: FFPE invasive lung adenocarcinoma tissue. These receptors all come from a person aged 55-75 years with invasive lung adenocarcinoma. Some clones in this sample may be carry-over from other donors' samples.

This clone was seen only a few times. V is TRBV30 and J is TRBJ1-1; D is perhaps TRBD1 (6 bases). The CDR3 contains 12 residues. Per germline, CDR1 GTSNPN and CDR2 SVGIG (reference sequence). The V and J ends lost 0 bases and 8 bases respectively, with 10 bases between them. CDR3 amino acids: CAWSVGGAEAFF. The CDR3 DNA reads TGTGCCTGGAGTGTGGGGGGCGCCGAAGCTTTCTTT.

V gene TRBV4-2 combines with J gene TRBJ1-2, with a tentative D call TRBD1 (5 bases). V dropped 1 base and J dropped 4 bases, with 16 bases sitting between them. This CDR3 spans 16 amino acids. Germline CDR1 is LGHNA and CDR2 is YNFKEQ. As DNA, the CDR3 is TGTGCCAGCAGCCAAGGCACCCGGGTCGGGGCCTATGGCTACACCTTC. It is translated as CASSQGTRVGAYGYTF.

The chain links TRBV5-1 to TRBJ2-3, with D hard to call. The germline V gene encodes CDR1 SGHRS and CDR2 YFSETQ. Between the trimmed V and J ends, which lost 1 base and 4 bases, there was a span of 7 bases. The CDR3 consists of 13 residues. CDR3 DNA sequence: TGCGCCAGCAGCTTGAGTAGCCCAGATACGCAGTATTTT. Encoded protein: CASSLSSPDTQYF. The full variable domain, completed using reference TRBV5-1 and TRBJ2-3, is KAGVTQTPRYLIKTRGQQVTLSCSPISGHRSVSWYQQTPGQGLQFLFEYFSETQRNKGNFPGRFSGRQFSNSRSEMNVSTLELGDSALYLCASSLSSPDTQYFGPGTRLTVL.

The chain links TRBV5-1 to TRBJ2-7; D remains ambiguous. There are 11 residues in the CDR3. Germline loops: CDR1 SGHRS, CDR2 YFSETQ. V was cut by 3 bases and J by 2 bases, with 3 bases left in between. The CDR3 DNA reads as TGCGCCAGCAGCTCGACCTACGAGCAGTACTTC. This sequence encodes CASSSTYEQYF.

The CDR3 sequence is CASSLSTGGKETQYF. The CDR3 DNA reads TGCGCCAGCAGCTTGAGCACAGGGGGCAAAGAGACCCAGTACTTC. The V and J genes are TRBV5-1 and TRBJ2-5; 9 nucleotides match TRBD1. After removal of 1 base from V and 3 bases from J, the junction contained 4 bases not matched to a gene. CDR3 size: 15 residues. CDR1 SGHRS and CDR2 YFSETQ come from the germline V gene. Full variable domain (remainder filled in from reference TRBV5-1 and TRBJ2-5): KAGVTQTPRYLIKTRGQQVTLSCSPISGHRSVSWYQQTPGQGLQFLFEYFSETQRNKGNFPGRFSGRQFSNSRSEMNVSTLELGDSALYLCASSLSTGGKETQYFGPGTRLLVL.

The V call is TRBV6-1, the J call TRBJ1-2; D gene uncertain. The V gene's germline CDR1 is MNHNS and CDR2 SASEGT. The CDR3 is made up of 11 amino acids. Trimming stripped 6 bases from V and 4 bases from J, with 6 bases between. CDR3 residues: CASREFYGYTF. DNA of the CDR3: TGTGCCAGCAGGGAATTCTATGGCTACACCTTC.

The genes are TRBV9 and TRBJ2-3; the match to TRBD1 covers 7 bases. Germline CDR1 reads SGDLS; CDR2 reads YYNGEE. V trimming: 1 base; J trimming: 7 bases; junction bases outside the gene matches: 15. The length of the CDR3 is 17 residues. This CDR3 is CASSVRTGRGPLNTQYF. The CDR3 nucleotides are TGTGCCAGCAGCGTAAGGACAGGTCGTGGGCCCCTCAATACGCAGTATTTT. The variable domain in full, completed from reference TRBV9 and TRBJ2-3, reads DSGVTQTPKHLITATGQRVTLRCSPRSGDLSVYWYQQSLDQGLQFLIQYYNGEERAKGNILERFSAQQFPDLHSELNLSSLELGDSALYFCASSVRTGRGPLNTQYFGPGTRLTVL.

This chain links TRBV5-1 with TRBJ1-4, with TRBD1 as a possible D gene (5 bases). Trimming stripped 1 base from V and 8 bases from J, with 15 bases between. The CDR3 consists of 15 residues. Germline V gene data show CDR1 as SGHRS and CDR2 as YFSETQ. The CDR3 reads CASSLNWGIDEKLFF. The CDR3 DNA reads as TGCGCCAGCAGCTTGAATTGGGGGATCGACGAAAAACTGTTTTTT.

V usage is TRBV29-1 and J usage is TRBJ2-3; 8 nucleotides align to TRBD2. The V gene's germline CDR1 is SQVTM and CDR2 ANQGSEA. V gave up 5 bases and J gave up 4 bases; unmatched junction bases: 17. The CDR3 contains 17 residues. CDR3 sequence: CSVSGTRELNTPDTQYF. The CDR3 coding sequence is TGCAGCGTTTCCGGGACTAGGGAGTTGAATACCCCAGATACGCAGTATTTT.